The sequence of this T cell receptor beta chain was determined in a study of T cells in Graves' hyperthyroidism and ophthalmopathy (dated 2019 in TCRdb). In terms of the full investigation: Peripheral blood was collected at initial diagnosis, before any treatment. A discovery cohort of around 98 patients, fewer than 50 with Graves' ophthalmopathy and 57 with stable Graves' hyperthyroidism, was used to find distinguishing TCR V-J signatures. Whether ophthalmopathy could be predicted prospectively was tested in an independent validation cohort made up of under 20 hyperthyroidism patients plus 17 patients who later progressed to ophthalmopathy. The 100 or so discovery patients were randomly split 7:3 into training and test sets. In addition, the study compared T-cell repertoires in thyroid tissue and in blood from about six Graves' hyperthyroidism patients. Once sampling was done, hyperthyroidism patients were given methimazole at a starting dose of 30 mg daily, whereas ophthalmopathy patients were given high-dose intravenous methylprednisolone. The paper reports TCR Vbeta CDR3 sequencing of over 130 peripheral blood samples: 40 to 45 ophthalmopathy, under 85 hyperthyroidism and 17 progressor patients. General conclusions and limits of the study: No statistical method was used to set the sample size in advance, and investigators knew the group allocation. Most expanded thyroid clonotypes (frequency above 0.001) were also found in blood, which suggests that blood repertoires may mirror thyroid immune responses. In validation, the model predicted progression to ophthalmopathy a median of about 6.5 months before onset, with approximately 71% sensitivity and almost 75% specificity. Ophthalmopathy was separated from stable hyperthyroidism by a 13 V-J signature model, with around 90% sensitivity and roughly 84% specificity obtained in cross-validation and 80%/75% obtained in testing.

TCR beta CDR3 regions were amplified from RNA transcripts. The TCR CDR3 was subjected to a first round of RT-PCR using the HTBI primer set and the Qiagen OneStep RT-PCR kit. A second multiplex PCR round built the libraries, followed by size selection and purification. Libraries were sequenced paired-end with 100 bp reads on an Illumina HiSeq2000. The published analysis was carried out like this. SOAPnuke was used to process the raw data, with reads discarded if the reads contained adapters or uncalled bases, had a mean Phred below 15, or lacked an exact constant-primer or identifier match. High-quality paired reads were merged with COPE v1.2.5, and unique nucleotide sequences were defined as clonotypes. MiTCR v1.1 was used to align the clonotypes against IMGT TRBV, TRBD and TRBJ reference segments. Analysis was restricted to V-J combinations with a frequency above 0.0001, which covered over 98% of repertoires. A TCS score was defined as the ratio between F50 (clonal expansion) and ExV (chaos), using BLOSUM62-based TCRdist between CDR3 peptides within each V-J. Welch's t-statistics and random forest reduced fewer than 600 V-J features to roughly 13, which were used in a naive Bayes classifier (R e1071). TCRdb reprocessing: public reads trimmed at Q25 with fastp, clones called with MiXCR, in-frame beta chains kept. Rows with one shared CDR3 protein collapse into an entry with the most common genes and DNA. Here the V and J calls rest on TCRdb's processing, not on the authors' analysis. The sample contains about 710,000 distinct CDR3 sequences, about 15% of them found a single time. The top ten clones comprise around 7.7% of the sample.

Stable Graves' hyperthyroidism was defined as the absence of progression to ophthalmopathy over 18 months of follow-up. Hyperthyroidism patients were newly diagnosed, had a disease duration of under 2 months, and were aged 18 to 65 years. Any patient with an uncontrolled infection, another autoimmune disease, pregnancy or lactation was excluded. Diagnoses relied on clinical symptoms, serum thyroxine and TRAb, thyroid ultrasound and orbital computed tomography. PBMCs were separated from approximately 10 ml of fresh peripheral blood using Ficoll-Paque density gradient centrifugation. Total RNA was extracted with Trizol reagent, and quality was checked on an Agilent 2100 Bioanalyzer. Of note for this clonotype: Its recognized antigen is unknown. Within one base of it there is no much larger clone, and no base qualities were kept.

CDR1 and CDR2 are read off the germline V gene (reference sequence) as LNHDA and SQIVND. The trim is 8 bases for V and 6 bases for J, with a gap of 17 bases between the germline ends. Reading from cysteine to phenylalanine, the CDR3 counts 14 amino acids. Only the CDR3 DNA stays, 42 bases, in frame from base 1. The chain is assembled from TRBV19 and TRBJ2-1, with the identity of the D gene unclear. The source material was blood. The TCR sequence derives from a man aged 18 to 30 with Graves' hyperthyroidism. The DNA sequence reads TGTGCCAGTTCGACGGTGGGTTCAGGCAATGAGCAGTTCTTC. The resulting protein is CASSTVGSGNEQFF.